Presented here are 21 T cell receptor beta chains from one specimen sequenced in a study of T cell responses to AZD1222 COVID-19 vaccine. Measured with immunoSEQ multiplex PCR; TCRdb has only the in-frame clones, and not every one. The sample shows some 150,000 clones, over 85% of them seen only once. Here the sequenced sample was peripheral blood, taken on day 0 of AZD1222 vaccination. These receptors originate from an adult in good health.

V usage is TRBV7-3 and J usage is TRBJ2-2; tentative D call: TRBD2 (5 bases). V lost 3 bases and J lost 1, with 9 bases in between. CDR3 length: 15 residues. Germline CDR1 reads SGHTA; CDR2 reads FQGTGA. Here the CDR3 reads CASSFSDLNTGELFF. The DNA for the CDR3 is TGTGCCAGCAGCTTTAGCGACCTGAACACCGGGGAGCTGTTTTTT.

In the case of this clone: Additional DNA sequences in this sample encode the identical CDR3. The chain carries TRBV9 and TRBJ1-1; D is possibly TRBD1 (5 bases). Germline CDR1 reads SGDLS; CDR2 reads YYNGEE. The CDR3 totals 13 residues. V lost 0 bases and J 4 bases, leaving 7 bases between the germline ends. CDR3 protein: CASSVAGTTEAFF. The CDR3 nucleotides are TGTGCCAGCAGCGTAGCAGGGACCACTGAAGCTTTCTTT.

This chain uses TRBV6-6 with TRBJ1-4; D not certain. The germline V gene has CDR1 MNHNY and CDR2 SVGAGI (reference sequence). This CDR3 contains 11 residues. V lost 4 bases to trimming and J lost 8 bases, with 5 bases between them. The CDR3, as DNA: TGTGCCAGCAGTTCTTGGGAAAAACTGTTTTTT. Amino acid sequence: CASSSWEKLFF.

The gene calls are TRBV2 and TRBJ2-1; unclear D gene. The CDR3 has 15 amino acids. Trimming stripped 3 bases from V and 4 bases from J, with 13 bases between. Germline CDR1 is SNHLY and CDR2 is FYNNEI. The CDR3 region is CASSDHAALYNEQFF. CDR3 DNA: TGTGCCAGCAGTGACCATGCGGCCCTTTACAATGAGCAGTTCTTC.

The V call is TRBV28, the J call TRBJ1-5, with D hard to call. Germline V gene sequence: CDR1 MDHEN, CDR2 SYDVKM. The CDR3 is made up of 13 amino acids. V was cut by 7 bases and J by 9 bases, with 16 bases left in between. The CDR3 DNA follows: TGTGCCAGCACCAGACGGCCCCAAGCGCCCCAGCATTTT. It yields the protein CASTRRPQAPQHF.

This clone was counted only a few times. V is TRBV6-6 and J is TRBJ2-7; 13 bases map to TRBD2. The CDR3 has 15 amino acids. CDR1 MNHNY and CDR2 SVGAGI come from the germline V gene (reference sequence). The V segment lost 6 bases and the J segment 9 bases; nucleotides outside the gene matches: 11. CDR3 in DNA: TGTGCCAGCAGCCCGGGACTAGCGGGGTCAGGGTCGCAGTACTTC. It codes for CASSPGLAGSGSQYF.

The chain combines TRBV19 with TRBJ2-1; D is possibly TRBD1 (6 bases). CDR1 and CDR2 (germline): LNHDA, SQIVND (reference sequence). The CDR3 runs 13 residues. The V gene lost 4 bases and the J gene lost 4 bases, with 8 bases spanning the gap. The DNA of the CDR3 is TGTGCCAGTAGTAGGCAGGGGTACAATGAGCAGTTCTTC. Its translation is CASSRQGYNEQFF. Using reference TRBV19 and TRBJ2-1 for the parts outside the CDR3, the full variable domain is DGGITQSPKYLFRKEGQNVTLSCEQNLNHDAMYWYRQDPGQGLRLIYYSQIVNDFQKGDIAEGYSVSREKKESFPLTVTSAQKNPTAFYLCASSRQGYNEQFFGPGTRLTVL.

The V gene is TRBV24-1, the J gene TRBJ1-2; a possible D gene is TRBD1 (5 bases). Germline V gene data show CDR1 as KGHDR and CDR2 as SFDVKD. The CDR3 loop spans 15 amino acids. The ends were cut back, 3 bases at V and 4 bases at J, with 14 bases in the middle. CDR3 nucleotides: TGTGCCACCAGTGATGGGGCTTCAGGGACCTATGGCTACACCTTC. Its translation is CATSDGASGTYGYTF.

V and J are TRBV28 and TRBJ1-3; no firm D call. CDR1 and CDR2 from the germline V gene are MDHEN and SYDVKM. The V gene lost 6 bases and the J gene lost 4 bases, with 13 bases spanning the gap. The CDR3 loop spans 14 amino acids. The DNA of the CDR3 is TGTGCCAGCAGGAGGCGATTTTCCGGAAACACCATATATTTT. It encodes CASRRRFSGNTIYF.

The chain has TRBV30 and TRBJ1-2; D is perhaps TRBD1 (6 bases). Trimming stripped 4 bases from V and 8 bases from J, with 11 bases between. This CDR3 has 11 amino acids. CDR1 GTSNPN and CDR2 SVGIG come from the germline V gene (reference sequence). This chain's CDR3 is CAWKDGQGYTF. The CDR3 DNA reads TGTGCCTGGAAAGATGGACAGGGCTACACCTTC.

The gene calls are TRBV28 and TRBJ2-7, with 10 bases aligning to TRBD2. CDR3 length: 13 amino acids. The trim removed 7 bases at V and 2 bases at J, leaving 2 bases unmatched. Germline CDR1 and CDR2: MDHEN and SYDVKM. The CDR3 spells CASKLAGPYEQYF. The CDR3, as DNA: TGTGCCAGCAAACTAGCGGGACCCTACGAGCAGTACTTC.

V gene TRBV6-5 combines with J gene TRBJ2-7, with 11 bases that match TRBD1. The germline gives CDR1 MNHEY, CDR2 SVGAGI. The CDR3 totals 14 residues. Losses at the gene ends were 6 bases for V and 3 bases for J; bases not matched to a gene: 4. CDR3 in DNA: TGTGCCAGCAGAGGACAGGGGGCTGGCTACGAGCAGTACTTC. This codes for CASRGQGAGYEQYF.

The chain is built from TRBV6-5 and TRBJ1-3, with unresolved D. Trimming took 4 bases from V and 1 from J, leaving 8 bases between them. This CDR3 spans 14 amino acids. The germline V gene has CDR1 MNHEY and CDR2 SVGAGI. The CDR3 is CASSLRPSGNTIYF. CDR3 DNA: TGTGCCAGCAGTTTGCGGCCTTCTGGAAACACCATATATTTT.

This clone was counted a single time. This rearrangement joins TRBV27 to TRBJ2-7; 10 nucleotides align to TRBD2. The CDR3 consists of 14 residues. Germline-derived CDR1 and CDR2 are MNHEY and SMNVEV (reference sequence). V dropped 7 bases and J dropped 3; count of bases not matched to a gene: 6. Here the CDR3 reads CASIRLAGVYEQYF. The CDR3 DNA reads TGTGCCAGCATCCGGCTAGCGGGAGTCTACGAGCAGTACTTC.

J is TRBJ1-1 and V is TRBV5-4; 11 nucleotides match TRBD1. CDR1 and CDR2 (germline): SGHNT, YYREEE (reference sequence). J gave up 5 bases and V 9 bases, and 6 bases lay outside the gene matches. The CDR3 covers 13 residues. CDR3 bases: TGTGCCACCGGACAGGGGGCGCGAACTGAAGCTTTCTTT. Protein product: CATGQGARTEAFF.

The rearrangement uses TRBV27 and TRBJ2-5; 9 positions agree with TRBD1. Losses at the gene ends were 5 bases for V and 5 bases for J; bases not matched to a gene: 9. Germline CDR1 and CDR2: MNHEY and SMNVEV (reference sequence). The CDR3 loop spans 15 amino acids. As DNA, the CDR3 is TGTGCCAGCAGTCCCCAGAGGACAGGGGAGGAGACCCAGTACTTC. This gives the protein CASSPQRTGEETQYF.

The chain carries TRBV27 and TRBJ1-2; 7 bases map to TRBD1. CDR1 and CDR2 from the germline V gene are MNHEY and SMNVEV (reference sequence). V shed 5 bases and J 5 bases; nucleotides not matched to a gene: 5. This CDR3 has 13 residues. CDR3 residues: CASSPQGGYGYTF. The CDR3 region has the DNA TGTGCCAGCAGTCCCCAGGGGGGGTATGGCTACACCTTC.

V usage is TRBV27 and J usage is TRBJ2-5, with 7 positions matching TRBD2. V lost 3 bases and J lost 7; bases outside the gene matches: 11. Germline V gives CDR1 MNHEY, CDR2 SMNVEV (reference sequence). The CDR3 totals 15 residues. The CDR3 is CASSFTGLRFGTQYF. The CDR3 nucleotides are TGTGCCAGCAGTTTCACGGGACTAAGGTTCGGGACCCAGTACTTC.

This chain links TRBV7-3 with TRBJ2-1; 12 bases fit TRBD2. With V trimmed by 2 bases and J by 7 bases, 12 bases remained unmatched. The CDR3 length is 18 residues. Per germline, CDR1 SGHTA and CDR2 FQGTGA. CDR3 sequence reads: CASSLFEDTSGRRNEQFF. In nucleotides, the CDR3 is TGTGCCAGCAGCTTATTTGAGGATACTAGCGGGAGGCGGAATGAGCAGTTCTTC.

CDR3 coding DNA: TGTGCCAGCAAACAGGGGGGCTATGGCTACACCTTC. Translation: CASKQGGYGYTF. V usage is TRBV28 and J usage is TRBJ1-2, with TRBD1 identical over 8 bases. CDR1 MDHEN and CDR2 SYDVKM come from the germline V gene. V dropped 7 bases and J dropped 4; count of bases not matched to a gene: 2. This CDR3 spans 12 amino acids.

This rearrangement joins TRBV19 to TRBJ2-1; 13 bases map to TRBD2. This CDR3 comprises 17 residues. Germline V gene sequence: CDR1 LNHDA, CDR2 SQIVND (reference sequence). The V gene end was trimmed by 4 bases and the J gene end by 6 bases; junction bases not matched to a gene: 9. CDR3 in DNA: TGTGCCAGTAGTACTTCGCCGGGACTAGCGGGGCGCAATGAGCAGTTCTTC. Translating gives CASSTSPGLAGRNEQFF.